Shown below are 8 T cell receptor beta chains from a single sample sequenced in a study of shared clonotypes between healthy human individuals. Assay used: immunoSEQ multiplex PCR; TCRdb lists only in-frame clones, some missing. Seen here are hundreds of thousands of clones, nearly 98% observed once, and the top ten hold 0.3%. Naive CD8 cells lacked CD45RO, underwent positive selection for CCR7 and left out terminally differentiated effector memory CD45RA+ cells. Sequencing was done on a sample of naive CD8+ T cells sorted from blood. Receptors were obtained from a man aged 30-40 years in good health.

The V gene is TRBV19, the J gene TRBJ2-3; perhaps TRBD1 as D (6 bases). The CDR3 sequence is 16 residues long. Per germline, CDR1 LNHDA and CDR2 SQIVND (reference sequence). V was shortened by 5 bases and J by 1 base, with 16 bases between the two germline ends. The CDR3 bases are TGTGCCAGTAGTCCCCTGGGCAGGGGTGGCACAGATACGCAGTATTTT. It yields the protein CASSPLGRGGTDTQYF.

The J gene is TRBJ2-2, the V gene TRBV27; unclear D gene. The CDR3 contains 13 residues. Germline CDR1 MNHEY, CDR2 SMNVEV (reference sequence). V was cut by 1 base and J by 5 bases, with 5 bases left in between. DNA for the CDR3: TGTGCCAGCAGTTTATTTGGAACCGGGGAGCTGTTTTTT. Its translation: CASSLFGTGELFF.

This clone was seen once. This chain uses TRBV7-9 with TRBJ2-3; 7 nucleotides align to TRBD2. CDR1 SEHNR and CDR2 FQNEAQ come from the germline V gene (reference sequence). The CDR3 length is 18 residues. V lost 4 bases and J lost 2; bases outside the gene matches: 15. CDR3 protein: CASSSRIVRAGNTDTQYF. The CDR3 bases are TGTGCCAGCAGCTCCCGCATAGTGCGAGCGGGAAACACAGATACGCAGTATTTT.

This sequence joins TRBV27 and TRBJ2-5; no definite D call. Germline lookup yields CDR1 MNHEY and CDR2 SMNVEV (reference sequence). CDR3 length: 12 amino acids. Trimming took 6 bases from V and 5 from J, leaving 10 bases between them. CDR3 bases: TGTGCCAGCAGGGGGTTGGGGGAGACCCAGTACTTC. Its protein is CASRGLGETQYF.

The chain couples TRBV27 to TRBJ2-2; D not certain. V shed 5 bases and J shed 0 bases, with 4 bases lying between them. CDR3 size: 13 residues. CDR1 and CDR2 from the germline V gene are MNHEY and SMNVEV (reference sequence). The CDR3 is CASSPSNTGELFF. CDR3 bases: TGTGCCAGCAGTCCCTCGAACACCGGGGAGCTGTTTTTT.

This chain joins TRBV11-2 and TRBJ2-7; 9 bases are a match to TRBD2. V shed 1 base and J 3 bases; nucleotides not matched to a gene: 4. Germline-derived CDR1 and CDR2 are SGHAT and FQNNGV. The CDR3 covers 15 residues. The CDR3, as DNA: TGTGCCAGCAGCTTAGTAACTAGCGGGTTCTACGAGCAGTACTTC. It specifies CASSLVTSGFYEQYF.

V gene TRBV27 combines with J gene TRBJ2-7, with D tentatively TRBD2 (5 bases). Germline CDR1 is MNHEY and CDR2 is SMNVEV (reference sequence). V was trimmed by 3 bases and J by 7 bases, leaving 25 bases between them. This CDR3 is 17 amino acids long. CDR3 region: CASSFSGDFVSSREQYF. The CDR3 DNA is TGTGCCAGCAGTTTTTCCGGGGATTTCGTCTCGTCGAGGGAGCAGTACTTC.

The chain combines TRBV27 with TRBJ2-7, with D perhaps TRBD1 (5 bases). V was trimmed by 2 bases and J by 0 bases, leaving 8 bases between them. This CDR3 comprises 14 residues. Germline assignment: CDR1 MNHEY and CDR2 SMNVEV (reference sequence). The CDR3 DNA is TGTGCCAGCAGTTTACAGGGCACCTCCTACGAGCAGTACTTC. Translating it yields CASSLQGTSYEQYF.